The next 18 T cell receptor beta chains were all read from a single sample in a study of T cells in localized non-small cell lung cancer. The method was immunoSEQ multiplex PCR; TCRdb's version includes in-frame clones alone and lacks a portion of them. The sample has 19,000 or so clones; roughly 90% are singletons. The sample consisted of peripheral blood mononuclear cells, taken before any cancer treatment. These receptors were obtained from a male donor older than 55 with stage II lung adenocarcinoma.

This chain connects TRBV2 to TRBJ2-2, with 8 bases that match TRBD2. V gave up 6 bases and J gave up 5 bases; unmatched junction bases: 11. The CDR3 sequence is 16 residues long. CDR1 is SNHLY and CDR2 is FYNNEI in the germline V gene. The CDR3 coding sequence is TGTGCCAGCAGGGACTGGCGGGAGGCGGGAACCGGGGAGCTGTTTTTT. This gives the protein CASRDWREAGTGELFF. Combining the CDR3 with reference TRBV2 and TRBJ2-2 gives the whole variable domain EPEVTQTPSHQVTQMGQEVILRCVPISNHLYFYWYRQILGQKVEFLVSFYNNEISEKSEIFDDQFSVERPDGSNFTLKIRSTKLEDSAMYFCASRDWREAGTGELFFGEGSRLTVL.

As to this clone: The junction shows a germline mismatch at one end, possibly a read error. V usage is TRBV28 and J usage is TRBJ1-1, with D possibly TRBD1 on 6 matching bases. CDR1 and CDR2 from the germline V gene are MDHEN and SYDVKM. The CDR3 spans 16 residues. The CDR3 spells CASSLTPPTGPSEKIF. The DNA of the CDR3 is TGTGCCAGCAGTTTAACCCCCCCGACAGGCCCTAGTGAGAAGATCTTT.

In its sample, this clone was seen once. The chain couples TRBV2 to TRBJ1-2, with TRBD1 matching over 7 bases. Germline V CDR1 and CDR2: SNHLY, FYNNEI. The length of the CDR3 is 16 residues. V was pared by 2 bases and J by 7 bases, with 13 bases of the junction left unmatched. CDR3 protein: CASSERGADRVRGYTF. The CDR3 bases are TGTGCCAGCAGTGAAAGGGGAGCCGACAGGGTACGTGGCTACACCTTC.

The count of this clone is one. V is TRBV2 and J is TRBJ1-2; 8 positions agree with TRBD1. The CDR3 totals 14 residues. The V and J ends lost 7 bases and 4 bases, in that order; junction bases with no gene match: 8. Germline lookup yields CDR1 SNHLY and CDR2 FYNNEI. The CDR3 coding sequence is TGTGCCAGCACAGCAGGGGGCAGGATCTATGGCTACACCTTC. Residues: CASTAGGRIYGYTF.

This chain connects TRBV19 to TRBJ2-3; 7 nucleotides line up with TRBD2. V trimming: 3 bases; J trimming: 2 bases; junction bases outside the gene matches: 5. The CDR3 has 15 amino acids. Germline CDR1 reads LNHDA; CDR2 reads SQIVND (reference sequence). Here the CDR3 DNA reads TGTGCCAGTAGTATGTTCGCGGGAGTCACAGATACGCAGTATTTT. Translating gives CASSMFAGVTDTQYF.

V is TRBV6-6 and J is TRBJ2-7; D is possibly TRBD1 (5 bases). Trimming cost V 5 bases and J 5 bases, with 16 bases left between them. Germline values: CDR1 MNHNY, CDR2 SVGAGI (reference sequence). This CDR3 is built from 14 residues. The CDR3 sequence is CASSRQGFAHEQYF. The CDR3 DNA is TGTGCCAGCAGTCGCCAGGGATTCGCTCACGAGCAGTACTTC.

With respect to this clone: The same CDR3 is also encoded by other DNA sequences in this sample. The V gene is TRBV5-4, the J gene TRBJ1-3; perhaps TRBD1 as D (5 bases). The CDR3 loop spans 16 amino acids. Trimming took off 3 bases at V and 0 bases at J, with 13 bases between the two ends. CDR1 is SGHNT, CDR2 YYREEE, per germline (reference sequence). CDR3 region: CASSSGHRLSGNTIYF. DNA of the CDR3: TGTGCCAGCAGCTCGGGGCACAGGCTCTCTGGAAACACCATATATTTT.

The V gene is TRBV19, the J gene TRBJ1-5; unclear D gene. Trimming cost V 4 bases and J 3 bases, with 4 bases left between them. CDR3 size: 12 residues. The germline CDR1 and CDR2 sequences are LNHDA and SQIVND (reference sequence). CDR3 protein: CASSTLNQPQHF. The CDR3, as DNA: TGTGCCAGTAGTACCCTCAATCAGCCCCAGCATTTT. Full variable domain (remainder filled in from reference TRBV19 and TRBJ1-5): DGGITQSPKYLFRKEGQNVTLSCEQNLNHDAMYWYRQDPGQGLRLIYYSQIVNDFQKGDIAEGYSVSREKKESFPLTVTSAQKNPTAFYLCASSTLNQPQHFGDGTRLSIL.

This sequence joins TRBV6-4 and TRBJ2-1; no clear D. V lost 6 bases and J 10 bases, leaving 16 bases between the germline ends. CDR3 length: 13 residues. The germline V gene has CDR1 MRHNA and CDR2 SNTAGT. CDR3 residues: CASSYVAGVEQFF. As DNA, the CDR3 is TGTGCCAGCAGCTACGTGGCCGGCGTGGAGCAGTTCTTC.

The chain employs TRBV7-6 and TRBJ1-1; TRBD1 matches 9 bases. Germline lookup yields CDR1 SGHVS and CDR2 FNYEAQ. With V trimmed by 5 bases and J by 3 bases, 7 bases remained unmatched. This CDR3 has 15 residues. The CDR3 DNA sequence: TGTGCCAGCAGCCAGGGACAGGGAGCGTACACTGAAGCTTTCTTT. Amino acids: CASSQGQGAYTEAFF.

This chain links TRBV5-4 with TRBJ2-7, with D possibly called TRBD1 or TRBD2 (6 bases each). V shed 3 bases and J shed 6 bases, with 16 bases lying between them. The CDR3 is 14 amino acids. The V gene's germline CDR1 is SGHNT and CDR2 YYREEE (reference sequence). CDR3 residues: CASSSGGTPSEQYF. CDR3 sequence (DNA): TGTGCCAGCAGCTCCGGGGGCACCCCGAGCGAGCAGTACTTC.

The rearrangement uses TRBV5-4 and TRBJ2-7; weak D call: TRBD2 (7 bases). Trimming stripped 5 bases from V and 3 bases from J, with 18 bases between. Germline values: CDR1 SGHNT, CDR2 YYREEE (reference sequence). The CDR3 totals 15 residues. The CDR3 bases are TGTGCCAGCAGTATGGGGGGGCTACAGTACTACGAGCAGTACTTC. Its protein product is CASSMGGLQYYEQYF. The entire variable domain, with the rest obtained from reference TRBV5-4 and TRBJ2-7, is as follows: ETGVTQSPTHLIKTRGQQVTLRCSSQSGHNTVSWYQQALGQGPQFIFQYYREEENGRGNFPPRFSGLQFPNYSSELNVNALELDDSALYLCASSMGGLQYYEQYFGPGTRLTVT.

The chain combines TRBV11-2 with TRBJ1-1, with 7 bases lining up with TRBD1. CDR1 and CDR2 from the germline V gene are SGHAT and FQNNGV. The trim removed 2 bases at V and 5 bases at J, leaving 5 bases unmatched. This CDR3 comprises 14 residues. The CDR3 nucleotides read TGTGCCAGCAGCTTAACAGGGGTGAGGACTGAAGCTTTCTTT. Translated, it gives CASSLTGVRTEAFF.

The V call is TRBV5-1, the J call TRBJ1-2; D not certain. This CDR3 has 11 residues. Trimming left V 2 bases short and J 4 bases short, with 3 bases between. Germline assignment: CDR1 SGHRS and CDR2 YFSETQ. The CDR3 sequence is CASSLGYGYTF. The DNA of the CDR3 is TGCGCCAGCAGCTTAGGCTATGGCTACACCTTC.

The rearrangement joins TRBV5-4 to TRBJ2-5; a weak D match, TRBD2 (6 bases). The J call may be wrong; the DNA end is better matched by TRBJ2-7. CDR3 length: 16 amino acids. Germline CDR1 is SGHNT and CDR2 is YYREEE (reference sequence). The CDR3 sequence is CASSPSGSVSSYEQYF. Written as DNA, the CDR3 is TGTGCCAGCAGCCCAAGCGGGTCCGTAAGCTCCTACGAGCAGTACTTC.

V gene TRBV11-2 combines with J gene TRBJ2-1; possibly TRBD1 for D (6 bases). V lost 5 bases and J lost 3, with 11 bases in between. CDR3 length equals 14 residues. Germline CDR1 is SGHAT and CDR2 is FQNNGV. CDR3 in DNA: TGTGCCAGCAGCGTGGGACACCTCTACAATGAGCAGTTCTTC. It is translated as CASSVGHLYNEQFF.

The chain has TRBV5-6 and TRBJ2-3, with D uncertain. The CDR3 runs to 13 residues. The germline gives CDR1 SGHDT, CDR2 YYEEEE. With 4 bases removed from V and 8 bases from J, the gap between germline ends came to 14 bases. Written as DNA, the CDR3 is TGTGCCAGCAGCCCGACGATAGAAAGTACGCAGTATTTT. It codes for CASSPTIESTQYF.

This chain uses TRBV7-9 with TRBJ2-1; TRBD2 might be the D (6 bases). This CDR3 is built from 15 residues. Trimming left V 4 bases short and J 4 bases short, with 14 bases between. Germline CDR1 and CDR2: SEHNR and FQNEAQ (reference sequence). CDR3 region: CASSSSGTPYNEQFF. The CDR3 region has the DNA TGTGCCAGCAGCTCTTCCGGGACTCCTTACAATGAGCAGTTCTTC.